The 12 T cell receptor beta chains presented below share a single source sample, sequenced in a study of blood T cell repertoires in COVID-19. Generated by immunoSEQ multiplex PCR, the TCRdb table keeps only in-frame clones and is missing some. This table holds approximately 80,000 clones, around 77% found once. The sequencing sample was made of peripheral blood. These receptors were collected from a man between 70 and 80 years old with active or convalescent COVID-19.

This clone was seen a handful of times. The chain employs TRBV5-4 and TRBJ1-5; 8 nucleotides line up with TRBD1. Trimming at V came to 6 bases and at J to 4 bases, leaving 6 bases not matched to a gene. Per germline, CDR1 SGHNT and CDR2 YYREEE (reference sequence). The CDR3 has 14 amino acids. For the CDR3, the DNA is TGTGCCAGCAACTCCGGACAGGGTAATCAGCCCCAGCATTTT. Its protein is CASNSGQGNQPQHF.

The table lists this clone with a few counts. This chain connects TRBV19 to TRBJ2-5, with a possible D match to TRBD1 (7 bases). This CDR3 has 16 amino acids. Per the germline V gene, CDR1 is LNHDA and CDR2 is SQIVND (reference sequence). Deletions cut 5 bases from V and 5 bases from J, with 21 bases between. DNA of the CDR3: TGTGCCAGTAGTCCCCTCCAGGGGGGTTGGGCTGAGACCCAGTACTTC. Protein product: CASSPLQGGWAETQYF.

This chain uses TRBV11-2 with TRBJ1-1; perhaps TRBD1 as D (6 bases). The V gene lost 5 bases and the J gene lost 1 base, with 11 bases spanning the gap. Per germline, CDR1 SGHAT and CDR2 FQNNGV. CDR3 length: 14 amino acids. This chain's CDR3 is CASSPRRGNTEAFF. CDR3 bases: TGTGCCAGCAGCCCCCGCAGGGGGAACACTGAAGCTTTCTTT.

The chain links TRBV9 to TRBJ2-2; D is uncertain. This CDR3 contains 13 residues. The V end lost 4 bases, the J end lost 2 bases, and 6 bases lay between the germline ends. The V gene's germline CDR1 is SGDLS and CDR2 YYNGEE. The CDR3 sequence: CASSTQNTGELFF. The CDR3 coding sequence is TGTGCCAGCAGCACACAAAACACCGGGGAGCTGTTTTTT. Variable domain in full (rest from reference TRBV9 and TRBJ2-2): DSGVTQTPKHLITATGQRVTLRCSPRSGDLSVYWYQQSLDQGLQFLIQYYNGEERAKGNILERFSAQQFPDLHSELNLSSLELGDSALYFCASSTQNTGELFFGEGSRLTVL.

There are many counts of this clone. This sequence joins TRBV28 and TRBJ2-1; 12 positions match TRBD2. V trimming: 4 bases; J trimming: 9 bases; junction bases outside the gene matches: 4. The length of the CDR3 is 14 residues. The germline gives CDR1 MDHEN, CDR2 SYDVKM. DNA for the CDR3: TGTGCCAGCAGTTGGACTAGCGGGGTGATTGAGCAGTTCTTC. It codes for CASSWTSGVIEQFF.

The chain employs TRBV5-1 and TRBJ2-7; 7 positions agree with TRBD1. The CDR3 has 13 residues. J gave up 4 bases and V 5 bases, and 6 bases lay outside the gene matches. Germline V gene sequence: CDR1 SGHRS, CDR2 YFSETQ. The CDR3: CASRPGTEYEQYF. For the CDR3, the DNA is TGCGCCAGCAGACCCGGGACAGAGTACGAGCAGTACTTC.

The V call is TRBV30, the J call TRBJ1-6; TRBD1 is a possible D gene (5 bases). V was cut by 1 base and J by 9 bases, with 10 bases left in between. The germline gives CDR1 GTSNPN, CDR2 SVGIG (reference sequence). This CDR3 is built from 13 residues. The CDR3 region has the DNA TGTGCCTGGAGTGGGGGCTCCGGTTCACCCCTCCACTTT. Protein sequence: CAWSGGSGSPLHF.

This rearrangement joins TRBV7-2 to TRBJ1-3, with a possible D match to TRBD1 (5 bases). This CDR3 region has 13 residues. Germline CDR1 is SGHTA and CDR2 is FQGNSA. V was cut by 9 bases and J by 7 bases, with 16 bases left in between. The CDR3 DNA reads TGTGCCAGTGCGGGGGTATACGGGAACACCATATATTTT. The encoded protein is CASAGVYGNTIYF.

CDR3 residues: CASSVGREGDGYTF. The CDR3, as DNA: TGTGCCAGCAGCGTGGGGAGGGAAGGGGATGGCTACACCTTC. The chain links TRBV11-2 to TRBJ1-2; a weak D match, TRBD1 (5 bases). Germline lookup yields CDR1 SGHAT and CDR2 FQNNGV. V gave up 5 bases and J gave up 6 bases, with 16 bases separating them. The CDR3 covers 14 residues.

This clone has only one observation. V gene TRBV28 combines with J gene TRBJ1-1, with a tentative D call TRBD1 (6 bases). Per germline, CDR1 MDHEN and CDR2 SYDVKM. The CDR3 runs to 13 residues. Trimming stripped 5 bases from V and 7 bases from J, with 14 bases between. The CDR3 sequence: CASSLRTESEAFF. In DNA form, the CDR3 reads TGTGCCAGCAGTCTAAGGACAGAGAGTGAAGCTTTCTTT.

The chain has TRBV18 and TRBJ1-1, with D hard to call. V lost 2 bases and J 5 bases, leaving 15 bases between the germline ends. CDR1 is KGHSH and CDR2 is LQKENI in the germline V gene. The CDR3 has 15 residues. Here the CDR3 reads CASSPKSGGETEAFF. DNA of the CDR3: TGTGCCAGCTCACCAAAAAGTGGCGGGGAGACTGAAGCTTTCTTT.

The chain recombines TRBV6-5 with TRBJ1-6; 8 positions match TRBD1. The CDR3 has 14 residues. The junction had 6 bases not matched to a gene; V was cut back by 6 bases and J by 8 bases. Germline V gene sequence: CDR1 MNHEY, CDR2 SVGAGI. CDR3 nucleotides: TGTGCCAGCAGGACGGGACAGGATTATTCACCCCTCCACTTT. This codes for CASRTGQDYSPLHF.